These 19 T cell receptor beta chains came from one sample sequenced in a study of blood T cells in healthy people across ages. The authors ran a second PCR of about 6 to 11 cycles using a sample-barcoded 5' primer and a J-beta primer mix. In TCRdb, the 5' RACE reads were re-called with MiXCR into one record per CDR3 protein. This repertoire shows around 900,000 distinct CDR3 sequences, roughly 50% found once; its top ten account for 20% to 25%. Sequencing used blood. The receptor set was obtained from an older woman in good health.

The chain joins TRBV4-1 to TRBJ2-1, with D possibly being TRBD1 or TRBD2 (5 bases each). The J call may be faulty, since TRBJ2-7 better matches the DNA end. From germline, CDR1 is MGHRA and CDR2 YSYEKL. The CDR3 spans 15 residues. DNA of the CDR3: TGCGCCAGCAGCCAAGCTCAGGGTGACTACAATGAGCAGTACTTC. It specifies CASSQAQGDYNEQYF.

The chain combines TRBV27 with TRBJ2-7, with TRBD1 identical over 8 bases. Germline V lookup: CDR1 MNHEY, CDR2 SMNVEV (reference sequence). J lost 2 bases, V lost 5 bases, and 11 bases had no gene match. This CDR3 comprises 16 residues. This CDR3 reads CASSPYPWDRTYEQYF. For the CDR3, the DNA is TGTGCCAGCAGTCCGTACCCTTGGGACAGGACCTACGAGCAGTACTTC.

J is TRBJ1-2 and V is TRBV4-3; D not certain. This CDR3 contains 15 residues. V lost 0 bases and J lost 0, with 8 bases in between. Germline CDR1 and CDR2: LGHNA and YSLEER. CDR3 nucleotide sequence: TGCGCCAGCAGCCAAGAGGCAAGAACTAACTATGGCTACACCTTC. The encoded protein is CASSQEARTNYGYTF.

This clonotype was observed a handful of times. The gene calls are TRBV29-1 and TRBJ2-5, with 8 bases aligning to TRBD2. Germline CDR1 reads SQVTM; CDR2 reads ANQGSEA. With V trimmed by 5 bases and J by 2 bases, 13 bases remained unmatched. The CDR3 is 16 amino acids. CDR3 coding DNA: TGCAGCGTTTCCGTGGGACTAGGAAGCGGACAAGAGACCCAGTACTTC. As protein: CSVSVGLGSGQETQYF.

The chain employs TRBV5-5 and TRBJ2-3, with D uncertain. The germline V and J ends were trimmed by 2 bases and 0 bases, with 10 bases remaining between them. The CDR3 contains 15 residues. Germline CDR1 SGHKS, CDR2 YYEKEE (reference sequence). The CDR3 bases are TGTGCCAGCAGCTTCAGGCCCAGGAGCACAGATACGCAGTATTTT. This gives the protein CASSFRPRSTDTQYF. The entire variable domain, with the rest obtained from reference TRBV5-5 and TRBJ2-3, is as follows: DAGVTQSPTHLIKTRGQQVTLRCSPISGHKSVSWYQQVLGQGPQFIFQYYEKEERGRGNFPDRFSARQFPNYSSELNVNALLLGDSALYLCASSFRPRSTDTQYFGPGTRLTVL.

CDR3 region: CSAKTSGSYNEQYF. CDR3 bases: TGCAGTGCAAAGACTAGCGGGAGTTACAATGAGCAGTACTTC. The chain is built from TRBV20-1 and TRBJ2-1; 12 bases are shared with TRBD2. The end of the DNA is better explained by TRBJ2-7, so the J call may be wrong. Germline V gene data show CDR1 as DFQATT and CDR2 as SNEGSKA (reference sequence). This CDR3 has 14 amino acids.

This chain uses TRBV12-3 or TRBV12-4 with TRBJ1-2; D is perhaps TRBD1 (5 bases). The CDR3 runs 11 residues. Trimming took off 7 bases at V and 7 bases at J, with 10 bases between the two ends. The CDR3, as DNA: TGTGCCAGCAACCCCGGGGCTGGCTACACCTTC. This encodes CASNPGAGYTF.

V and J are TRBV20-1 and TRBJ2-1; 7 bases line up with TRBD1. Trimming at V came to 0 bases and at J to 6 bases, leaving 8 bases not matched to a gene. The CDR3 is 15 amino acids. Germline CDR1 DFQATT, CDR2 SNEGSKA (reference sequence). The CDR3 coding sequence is TGCAGTGCTAGAGACGAGCGGTCAGGGGGCAATGAGCAGTTCTTC. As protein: CSARDERSGGNEQFF.

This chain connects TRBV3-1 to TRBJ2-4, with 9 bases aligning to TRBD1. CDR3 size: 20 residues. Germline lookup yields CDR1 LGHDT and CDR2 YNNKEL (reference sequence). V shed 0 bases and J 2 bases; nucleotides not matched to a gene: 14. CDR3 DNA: TGTGCCAGCAGCCAAGATTTCGGCCCGGGACAGGGTGTCTCCAAAAACATTCAGTACTTC. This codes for CASSQDFGPGQGVSKNIQYF.

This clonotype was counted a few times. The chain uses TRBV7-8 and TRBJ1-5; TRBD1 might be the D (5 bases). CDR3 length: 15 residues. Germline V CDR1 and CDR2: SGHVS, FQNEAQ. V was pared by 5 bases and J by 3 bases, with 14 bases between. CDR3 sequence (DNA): TGTGCCAGCAGCCCTAATGAGGGGACCAATCAGCCCCAGCATTTT. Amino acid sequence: CASSPNEGTNQPQHF.

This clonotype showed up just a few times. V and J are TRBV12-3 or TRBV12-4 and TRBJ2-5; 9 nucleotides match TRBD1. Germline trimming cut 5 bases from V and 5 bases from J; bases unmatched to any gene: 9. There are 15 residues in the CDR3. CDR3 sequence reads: CASSAKGQGVETQYF. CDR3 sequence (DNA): TGTGCCAGCAGTGCTAAGGGACAGGGAGTCGAGACCCAGTACTTC.

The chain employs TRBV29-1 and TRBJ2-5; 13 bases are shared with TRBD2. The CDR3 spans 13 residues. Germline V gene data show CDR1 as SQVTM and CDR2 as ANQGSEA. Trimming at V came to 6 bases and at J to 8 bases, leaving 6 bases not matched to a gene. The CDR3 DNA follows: TGCAGCGTGGCCACTAGCGGGGGGGACACCCAGTACTTC. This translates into CSVATSGGDTQYF. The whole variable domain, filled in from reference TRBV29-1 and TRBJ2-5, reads SAVISQKPSRDICQRGTSLTIQCQVDSQVTMMFWYRQQPGQSLTLIATANQGSEATYESGFVIDKFPISRPNLTFSTLTVSNMSPEDSSIYLCSVATSGGDTQYFGPGTRLLVL.

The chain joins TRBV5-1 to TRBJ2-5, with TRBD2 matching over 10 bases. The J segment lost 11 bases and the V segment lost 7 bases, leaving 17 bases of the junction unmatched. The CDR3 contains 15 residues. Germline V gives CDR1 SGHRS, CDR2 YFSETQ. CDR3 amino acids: CASYTPGTSDGEQYF. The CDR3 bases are TGCGCCAGCTACACGCCCGGGACTAGCGATGGTGAGCAGTACTTC.

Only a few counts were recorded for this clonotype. CDR3 sequence: CSVELAGEDEQYF. CDR3 bases: TGCAGCGTTGAACTAGCGGGAGAGGACGAGCAGTACTTC. The chain links TRBV29-1 to TRBJ2-7, with 10 bases matching TRBD2. Trimming cost V 2 bases and J 5 bases; bases outside gene matches: 3. CDR3 size: 13 residues. Per the germline V gene, CDR1 is SQVTM and CDR2 is ANQGSEA.

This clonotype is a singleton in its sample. The chain's CDR3 is CATSDPLASGIDTQYF. DNA for the CDR3: TGTGCCACCAGTGACCCTTTGGCTAGCGGGATAGATACGCAGTATTTT. This chain uses TRBV24-1 with TRBJ2-3; 9 bases line up with TRBD2. This CDR3 contains 16 residues. V shed 4 bases and J 5 bases; nucleotides not matched to a gene: 9. Germline V gives CDR1 KGHDR, CDR2 SFDVKD.

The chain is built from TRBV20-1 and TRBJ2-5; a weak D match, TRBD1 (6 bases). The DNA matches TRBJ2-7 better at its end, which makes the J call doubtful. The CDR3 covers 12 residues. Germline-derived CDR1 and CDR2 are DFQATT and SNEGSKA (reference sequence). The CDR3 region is CSTTFTGSEQYF. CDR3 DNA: TGCAGTACTACCTTTACAGGGAGCGAGCAGTACTTC.

CDR3 bases: TGTGCCAGCAGCCCCCCGCCCCTAGCCCAACTAGGGAATACGCAGTATTTT. Residues: CASSPPPLAQLGNTQYF. The chain carries TRBV7-2 and TRBJ2-3; possible D gene TRBD2, 5 bases. V lost 5 bases and J lost 7, with 25 bases in between. The CDR3 has 17 residues. Germline CDR1 is SGHTA and CDR2 is FQGNSA.

DNA of the CDR3: TGTGCCAGCAGTAACCAAGGACTAGCGGGAGATACGCAGTATTTT. Translated, it gives CASSNQGLAGDTQYF. The rearrangement uses TRBV6-2 or TRBV6-3 and TRBJ2-3; TRBD2 matches at 11 bases. V lost 5 bases to trimming and J lost 5 bases; unmatched junction nucleotides: 6. The V gene's germline CDR1 is MNHEY and CDR2 SVGEGT. CDR3 length: 15 amino acids.

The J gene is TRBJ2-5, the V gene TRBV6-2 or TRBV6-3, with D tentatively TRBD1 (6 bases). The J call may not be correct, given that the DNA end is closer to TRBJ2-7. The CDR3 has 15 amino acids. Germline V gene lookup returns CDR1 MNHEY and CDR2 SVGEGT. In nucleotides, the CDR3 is TGTGCCAGCAGGACCCCCGGGACAAGGAACTACGAGCAGTACTTC. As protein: CASRTPGTRNYEQYF.